Presented here are 21 T cell receptor beta chains from one specimen sequenced in a study of OX40 agonist ivuxolimab in advanced cancers. Sequencing was performed with immunoSEQ multiplex PCR; in TCRdb, only in-frame clones are kept and a portion is missing. The repertoire includes roughly 93,000 clones, less than 85% of them detected once, and around 5.5% sits in the top ten. Material: CD4+ or CD8+ T cells sorted from blood, obtained in a trial of the OX40 agonist ivuxolimab. These TCRs come from an adult with an advanced solid tumor such as melanoma, head and neck, liver or kidney cancer.

This clone has just one count. This chain connects TRBV6-1 to TRBJ1-3; 7 bases agree with TRBD1. Per germline, CDR1 MNHNS and CDR2 SASEGT. After removal of 6 bases from V and 4 bases from J, the junction contained 9 bases not matched to a gene. The CDR3 totals 15 residues. In DNA, the CDR3 is TGTGCCAGCAGACCCCAGGACAGGTTCGGAAACACCATATATTTT. Amino acid sequence: CASRPQDRFGNTIYF.

The chain combines TRBV6-1 with TRBJ2-7, with a possible D match to TRBD1 (5 bases). The germline CDR1 and CDR2 sequences are MNHNS and SASEGT. Between the trimmed V and J ends, which lost 3 bases and 4 bases, there was a span of 19 bases. The CDR3 has 16 residues. The CDR3 here is CASSDLREGVRYEQYF. CDR3 nucleotides: TGTGCCAGCAGTGACCTGCGCGAAGGGGTCAGGTACGAGCAGTACTTC.

This rearrangement joins TRBV9 to TRBJ1-3; D is uncertain. CDR1 is SGDLS, CDR2 YYNGEE, per germline. This CDR3 contains 14 residues. V lost 3 bases and J lost 0, with 7 bases in between. CDR3 sequence: CASSASSSGNTIYF. The CDR3 nucleotides read TGTGCCAGCAGCGCCTCGTCCTCTGGAAACACCATATATTTT.

The V and J genes are TRBV11-3 and TRBJ1-5; the match to TRBD1 covers 9 bases. Germline-derived CDR1 and CDR2 are SGHNT and YENEEA. This CDR3 is built from 18 residues. V trimming: 6 bases; J trimming: 5 bases; junction bases outside the gene matches: 17. DNA for the CDR3: TGTGCCAGCAGAATAACCCCCGCCGACGACAGGGGGGATCAGCCCCAGCATTTT. Its translation is CASRITPADDRGDQPQHF.

The chain links TRBV4-2 to TRBJ2-1; a possible D gene is TRBD2 (6 bases). With 5 bases removed from V and 10 bases from J, the gap between germline ends came to 15 bases. Germline V lookup: CDR1 LGHNA, CDR2 YNFKEQ. The CDR3 is 13 residues long. DNA for the CDR3: TGTGCCAGCAGCGTCGGGAGCCGGGGGGAGCAGTTCTTC. It yields the protein CASSVGSRGEQFF.

The chain combines TRBV2 with TRBJ1-5; 8 nucleotides line up with TRBD1. V lost 6 bases to trimming and J lost 6 bases; unmatched junction nucleotides: 4. From germline, CDR1 is SNHLY and CDR2 FYNNEI. The CDR3 extends over 13 amino acids. CDR3 in amino acids: CASRGQGGQPQHF. CDR3 nucleotides: TGTGCCAGCAGAGGACAGGGAGGTCAGCCCCAGCATTTT.

The chain joins TRBV7-6 to TRBJ2-7; 9 nucleotides line up with TRBD2. Germline CDR1 reads SGHVS; CDR2 reads FNYEAQ. The CDR3 sequence is 16 residues long. V gave up 5 bases and J gave up 5 bases; unmatched junction bases: 13. The CDR3 DNA follows: TGTGCCAGCAGCGGAGGAGTAGCGGGAGTGGGCCACGAGCAGTACTTC. Its translation is CASSGGVAGVGHEQYF.

This clone appeared a single time. The rearrangement joins TRBV4-3 to TRBJ2-1; no clear D. The CDR3 sequence is 18 residues long. V gave up 0 bases and J gave up 0 bases, with 15 bases separating them. CDR1 and CDR2 (germline): LGHNA, YSLEER. The CDR3 spells CASSQDTEPPFSYNEQFF. The CDR3 region has the DNA TGCGCCAGCAGCCAAGATACCGAGCCCCCTTTCTCCTACAATGAGCAGTTCTTC.

This chain links TRBV7-2 with TRBJ1-2; D may be TRBD1 (5 bases). This CDR3 spans 16 amino acids. V shed 3 bases and J shed 4 bases, with 18 bases lying between them. From germline, CDR1 is SGHTA and CDR2 FQGNSA. CDR3 region: CASSFGGDRSFYGYTF. CDR3 coding DNA: TGTGCCAGCAGCTTCGGGGGAGACAGATCCTTCTATGGCTACACCTTC.

J is TRBJ1-6 and V is TRBV19; a weak D match, TRBD1 (6 bases). The germline gives CDR1 LNHDA, CDR2 SQIVND (reference sequence). The length of the CDR3 is 12 residues. Deletions cut 6 bases from V and 8 bases from J, with 8 bases between. The CDR3 loop reads CASSYRDSPLHF. In DNA form, the CDR3 reads TGTGCCAGTAGCTACAGGGATTCACCCCTCCACTTT.

The V call is TRBV6-1, the J call TRBJ2-1; TRBD2 matches at 7 bases. Germline CDR1 is MNHNS and CDR2 is SASEGT. The CDR3 totals 15 residues. Trimming removed 7 bases from V and 4 bases from J; junction bases left unmatched: 10. Written as DNA, the CDR3 is TGTGCCAGCAATGGGTACGCGGGAGCTTACAATGAGCAGTTCTTC. Protein sequence: CASNGYAGAYNEQFF.

The CDR3, as DNA: TGTGCCAGCAACCAAGCGGGACAGAATTACAATGAGCAGTTCTTC. Protein product: CASNQAGQNYNEQFF. The chain joins TRBV6-5 to TRBJ2-1, with D tentatively TRBD1 or TRBD2 (7 bases each). Between the trimmed V and J ends, which lost 7 bases and 4 bases, there was a span of 17 bases. This CDR3 is 15 amino acids long. Germline CDR1 and CDR2: MNHEY and SVGAGI.

The gene calls are TRBV18 and TRBJ1-2; no clear D. This CDR3 spans 13 amino acids. With 7 bases removed from V and 5 bases from J, the gap between germline ends came to 14 bases. Germline CDR1 and CDR2: KGHSH and LQKENI. CDR3 protein: CASLLSDGYGYTF. In DNA form, the CDR3 reads TGTGCCAGCTTATTGTCTGACGGATATGGCTACACCTTC.

CDR3 DNA sequence: TGTGCCAGCAGTTTAAACAGGGGAACTAACACTGAAGCTTTCTTT. Translating gives CASSLNRGTNTEAFF. The gene calls are TRBV7-9 and TRBJ1-1, with 7 bases lining up with TRBD1. The germline gives CDR1 SEHNR, CDR2 FQNEAQ (reference sequence). This CDR3 is built from 15 residues. V shed 6 bases and J 2 bases; nucleotides not matched to a gene: 9.

The chain carries TRBV11-2 and TRBJ2-2; D not certain. The CDR3 has 16 residues. Germline V gives CDR1 SGHAT, CDR2 FQNNGV. Trimming took 5 bases from V and 6 from J, leaving 19 bases between them. CDR3 nucleotide sequence: TGTGCCAGCAGCCTCTCTGTTGGTGGAGCCTCCGGGGAGCTGTTTTTT. Amino acid sequence: CASSLSVGGASGELFF.

This rearrangement joins TRBV7-9 to TRBJ2-5; TRBD1 matches at 7 bases. J gave up 5 bases and V 10 bases, and 7 bases lay outside the gene matches. Germline CDR1 is SEHNR and CDR2 is FQNEAQ (reference sequence). This CDR3 region has 12 residues. The CDR3 sequence is CAMVGTAETQYF. CDR3 in DNA: TGTGCCATGGTAGGGACAGCCGAGACCCAGTACTTC.

The CDR3 here is CASSERLNTGELFF. The CDR3 bases are TGTGCCAGCAGTGAGCGGTTGAACACCGGGGAGCTGTTTTTT. The chain is built from TRBV6-4 and TRBJ2-2; no definite D call. V gave up 3 bases and J gave up 1 base, with 6 bases separating them. The CDR3 sequence is 14 residues long. Germline assignment: CDR1 MRHNA and CDR2 SNTAGT.

V is TRBV4-1 and J is TRBJ1-4; D gene ambiguous. CDR1 and CDR2 (germline): MGHRA, YSYEKL. With 0 bases removed from V and 3 bases from J, the gap between germline ends came to 11 bases. This CDR3 is 16 amino acids long. The CDR3 here is CASSQDGPGANEKLFF. CDR3 DNA sequence: TGCGCCAGCAGCCAAGATGGCCCCGGGGCTAATGAAAAACTGTTTTTT.

This CDR3 reads CASSPWTGTGNTIYF. CDR3 sequence (DNA): TGTGCCAGCAGCCCTTGGACAGGGACGGGAAACACCATATATTTT. The chain has TRBV7-8 and TRBJ1-3, with TRBD1 matching 8 bases. The CDR3 covers 15 residues. In germline, CDR1 is SGHVS, CDR2 FQNEAQ. The V gene end was trimmed by 5 bases and the J gene end by 4 bases; junction bases not matched to a gene: 7.

The chain carries TRBV13 and TRBJ2-7; D remains unclear. From germline, CDR1 is PRHDT and CDR2 FYEKMQ (reference sequence). CDR3 length: 12 amino acids. V dropped 1 base and J dropped 4 bases, with 5 bases sitting between them. For the CDR3, the DNA is TGTGCCAGCAGCTTAGCCGGTTACGAGCAGTACTTC. Residues: CASSLAGYEQYF.

This sequence joins TRBV14 and TRBJ1-1, with TRBD1 identical over 7 bases. The CDR3 is 17 residues long. CDR1 is SGHDN and CDR2 is FVKESK in the germline V gene. The ends lost 4 bases at V and 4 bases at J; junction bases unmatched: 15. CDR3 nucleotides: TGTGCCAGCAGCCTACATACTTTCACAGGGGCAGGCACTGAAGCTTTCTTT. This sequence encodes CASSLHTFTGAGTEAFF. The full variable domain, with the rest looked up from reference TRBV14 and TRBJ1-1, is EAGVTQFPSHSVIEKGQTVTLRCDPISGHDNLYWYRRVMGKEIKFLLHFVKESKQDESGMPNNRFLAERTGGTYSTLKVQPAELEDSGVYFCASSLHTFTGAGTEAFFGQGTRLTVV.